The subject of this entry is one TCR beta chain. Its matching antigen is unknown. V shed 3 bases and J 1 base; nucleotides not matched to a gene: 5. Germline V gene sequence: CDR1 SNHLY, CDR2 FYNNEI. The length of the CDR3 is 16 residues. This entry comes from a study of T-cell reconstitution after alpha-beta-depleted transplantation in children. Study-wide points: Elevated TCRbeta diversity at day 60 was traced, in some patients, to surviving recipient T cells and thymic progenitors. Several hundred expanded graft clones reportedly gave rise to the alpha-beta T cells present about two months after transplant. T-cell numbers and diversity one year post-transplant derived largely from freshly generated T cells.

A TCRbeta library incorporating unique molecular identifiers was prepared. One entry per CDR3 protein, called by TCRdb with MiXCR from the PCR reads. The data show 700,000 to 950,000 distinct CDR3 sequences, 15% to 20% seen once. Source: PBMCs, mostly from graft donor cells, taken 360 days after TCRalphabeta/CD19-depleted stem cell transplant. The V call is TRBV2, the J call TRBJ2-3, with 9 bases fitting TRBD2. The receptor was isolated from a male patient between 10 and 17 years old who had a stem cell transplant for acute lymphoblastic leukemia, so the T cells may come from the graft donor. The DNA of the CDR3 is TGTGCCAGCAGTGATATAGCGGGAGATGGCACAGATACGCAGTATTTT. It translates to CASSDIAGDGTDTQYF.